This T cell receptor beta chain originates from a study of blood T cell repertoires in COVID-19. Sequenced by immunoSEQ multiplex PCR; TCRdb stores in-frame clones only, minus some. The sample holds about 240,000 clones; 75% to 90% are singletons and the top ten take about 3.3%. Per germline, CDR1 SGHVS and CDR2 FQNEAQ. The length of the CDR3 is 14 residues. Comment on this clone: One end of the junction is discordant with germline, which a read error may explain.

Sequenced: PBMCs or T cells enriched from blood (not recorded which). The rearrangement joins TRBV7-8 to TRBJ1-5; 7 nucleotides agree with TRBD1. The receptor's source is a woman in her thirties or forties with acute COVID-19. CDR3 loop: CASSLGRGNRPQHF. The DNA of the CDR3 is TGTGCCAGCAGCTTAGGCAGGGGGAATCGGCCCCAGCATTTT.